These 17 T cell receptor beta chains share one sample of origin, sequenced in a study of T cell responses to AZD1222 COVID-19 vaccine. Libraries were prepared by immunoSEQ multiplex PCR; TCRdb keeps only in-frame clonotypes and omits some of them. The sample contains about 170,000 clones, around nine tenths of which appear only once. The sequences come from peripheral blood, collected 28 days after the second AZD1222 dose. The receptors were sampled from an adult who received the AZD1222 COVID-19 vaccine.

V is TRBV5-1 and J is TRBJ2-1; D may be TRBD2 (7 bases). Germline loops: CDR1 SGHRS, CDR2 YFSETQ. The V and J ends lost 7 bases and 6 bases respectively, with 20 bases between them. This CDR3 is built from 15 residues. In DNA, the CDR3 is TGCGCCAGCCGCAGGGTCGGGGGGCCAGGCAATGAGCAGTTCTTC. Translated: CASRRVGGPGNEQFF.

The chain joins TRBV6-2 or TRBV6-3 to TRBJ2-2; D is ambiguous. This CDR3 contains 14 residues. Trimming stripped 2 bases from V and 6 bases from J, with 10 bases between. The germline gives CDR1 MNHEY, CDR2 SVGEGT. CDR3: CASSYRVGSGELFF. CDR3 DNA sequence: TGTGCCAGCAGTTACAGGGTAGGATCCGGGGAGCTGTTTTTT.

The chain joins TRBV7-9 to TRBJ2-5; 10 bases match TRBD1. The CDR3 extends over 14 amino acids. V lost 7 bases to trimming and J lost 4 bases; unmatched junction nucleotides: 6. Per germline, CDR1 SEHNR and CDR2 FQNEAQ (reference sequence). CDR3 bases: TGTGCCAGCAATCACTGGGACAGGGGAGAGACCCAGTACTTC. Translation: CASNHWDRGETQYF.

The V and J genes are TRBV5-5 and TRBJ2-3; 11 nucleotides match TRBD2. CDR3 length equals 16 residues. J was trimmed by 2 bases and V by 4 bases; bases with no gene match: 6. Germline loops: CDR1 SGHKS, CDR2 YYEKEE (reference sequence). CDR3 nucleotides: TGTGCCAGCAGCGGTATAGCGGGGGGGACCACAGATACGCAGTATTTT. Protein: CASSGIAGGTTDTQYF.

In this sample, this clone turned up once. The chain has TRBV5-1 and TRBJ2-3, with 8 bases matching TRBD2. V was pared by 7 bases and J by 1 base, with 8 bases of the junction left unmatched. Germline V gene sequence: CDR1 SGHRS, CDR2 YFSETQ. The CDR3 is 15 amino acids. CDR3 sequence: CASRGGGGGTDTQYF. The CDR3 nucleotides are TGCGCCAGCCGGGGGGGCGGCGGGGGCACAGATACGCAGTATTTT.

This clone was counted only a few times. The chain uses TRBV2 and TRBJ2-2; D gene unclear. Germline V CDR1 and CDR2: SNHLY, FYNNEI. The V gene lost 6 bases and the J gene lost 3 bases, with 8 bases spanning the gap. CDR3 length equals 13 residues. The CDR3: CASRRYYTGELFF. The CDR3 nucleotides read TGTGCCAGCAGGAGATACTACACCGGGGAGCTGTTTTTT.

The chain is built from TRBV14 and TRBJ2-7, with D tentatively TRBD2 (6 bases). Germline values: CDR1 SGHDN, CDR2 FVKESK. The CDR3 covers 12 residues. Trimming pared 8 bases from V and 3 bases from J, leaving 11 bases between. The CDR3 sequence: CASGRTDYEQYF. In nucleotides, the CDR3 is TGTGCCAGCGGGAGGACCGACTACGAGCAGTACTTC. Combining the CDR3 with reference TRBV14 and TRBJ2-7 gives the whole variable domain EAGVTQFPSHSVIEKGQTVTLRCDPISGHDNLYWYRRVMGKEIKFLLHFVKESKQDESGMPNNRFLAERTGGTYSTLKVQPAELEDSGVYFCASGRTDYEQYFGPGTRLTVT.

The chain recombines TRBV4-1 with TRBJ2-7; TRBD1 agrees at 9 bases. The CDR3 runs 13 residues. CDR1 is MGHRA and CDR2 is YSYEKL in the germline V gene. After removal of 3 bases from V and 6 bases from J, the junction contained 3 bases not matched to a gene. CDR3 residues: CASSQGTGTEQYF. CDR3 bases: TGCGCCAGCAGCCAGGGGACAGGGACCGAGCAGTACTTC.

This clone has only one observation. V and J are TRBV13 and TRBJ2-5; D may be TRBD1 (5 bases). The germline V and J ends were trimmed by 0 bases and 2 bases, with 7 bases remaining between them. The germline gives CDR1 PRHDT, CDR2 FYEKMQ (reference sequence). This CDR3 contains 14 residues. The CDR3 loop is CASSLGQGQETQYF. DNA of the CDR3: TGTGCCAGCAGCTTAGGTCAGGGACAAGAGACCCAGTACTTC.

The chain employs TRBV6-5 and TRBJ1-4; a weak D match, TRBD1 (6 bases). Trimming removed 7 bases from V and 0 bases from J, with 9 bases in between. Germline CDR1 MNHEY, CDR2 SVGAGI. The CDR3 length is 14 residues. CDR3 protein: CASNREPTNEKLFF. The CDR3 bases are TGTGCCAGCAACAGGGAACCAACTAATGAAAAACTGTTTTTT.

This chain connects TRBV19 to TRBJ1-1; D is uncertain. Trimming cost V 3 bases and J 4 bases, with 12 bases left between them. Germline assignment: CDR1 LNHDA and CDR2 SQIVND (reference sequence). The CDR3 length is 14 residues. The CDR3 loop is CASSIEDRRTEAFF. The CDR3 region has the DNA TGTGCCAGTAGTATCGAGGATCGGCGCACTGAAGCTTTCTTT.

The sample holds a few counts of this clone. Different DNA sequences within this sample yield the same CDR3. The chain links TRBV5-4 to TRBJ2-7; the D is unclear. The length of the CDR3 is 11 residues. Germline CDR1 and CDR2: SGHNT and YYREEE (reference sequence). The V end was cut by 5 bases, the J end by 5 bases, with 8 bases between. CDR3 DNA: TGTGCCAGCAGTCTATCGAACGAGCAGTACTTC. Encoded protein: CASSLSNEQYF. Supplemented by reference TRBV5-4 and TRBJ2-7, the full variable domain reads ETGVTQSPTHLIKTRGQQVTLRCSSQSGHNTVSWYQQALGQGPQFIFQYYREEENGRGNFPPRFSGLQFPNYSSELNVNALELDDSALYLCASSLSNEQYFGPGTRLTVT.

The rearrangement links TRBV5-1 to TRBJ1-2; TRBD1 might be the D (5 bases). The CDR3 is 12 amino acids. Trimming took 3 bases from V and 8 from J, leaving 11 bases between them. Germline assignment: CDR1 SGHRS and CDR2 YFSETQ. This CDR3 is CASSSRGYGYTF. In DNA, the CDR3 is TGCGCCAGCAGCTCGAGGGGTTACGGCTACACCTTC.

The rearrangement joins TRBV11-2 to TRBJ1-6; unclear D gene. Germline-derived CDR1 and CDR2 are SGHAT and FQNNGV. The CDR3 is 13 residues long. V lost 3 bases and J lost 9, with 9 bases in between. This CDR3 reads CASSLEPGSPLHF. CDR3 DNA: TGTGCCAGCAGCTTGGAACCGGGTTCACCCCTCCACTTT.

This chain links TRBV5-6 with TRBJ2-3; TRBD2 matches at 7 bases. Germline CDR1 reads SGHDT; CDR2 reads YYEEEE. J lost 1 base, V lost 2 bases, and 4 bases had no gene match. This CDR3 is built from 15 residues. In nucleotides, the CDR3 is TGTGCCAGCAGCTTCGTGGGGGGGGGCACAGATACGCAGTATTTT. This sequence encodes CASSFVGGGTDTQYF.

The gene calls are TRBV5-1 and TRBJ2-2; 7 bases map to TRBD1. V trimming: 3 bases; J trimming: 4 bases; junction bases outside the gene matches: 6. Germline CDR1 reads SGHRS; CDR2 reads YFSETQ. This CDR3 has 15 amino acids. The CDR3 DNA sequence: TGCGCCAGCAGCTGGGGACAGATTAGCACCGGGGAGCTGTTTTTT. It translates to CASSWGQISTGELFF.

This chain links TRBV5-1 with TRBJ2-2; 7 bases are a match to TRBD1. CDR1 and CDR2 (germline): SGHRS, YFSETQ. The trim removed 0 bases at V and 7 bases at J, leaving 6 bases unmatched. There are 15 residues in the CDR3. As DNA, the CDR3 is TGCGCCAGCAGCTTGGGATTAGGGGGCATCGGGGAGCTGTTTTTT. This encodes CASSLGLGGIGELFF.